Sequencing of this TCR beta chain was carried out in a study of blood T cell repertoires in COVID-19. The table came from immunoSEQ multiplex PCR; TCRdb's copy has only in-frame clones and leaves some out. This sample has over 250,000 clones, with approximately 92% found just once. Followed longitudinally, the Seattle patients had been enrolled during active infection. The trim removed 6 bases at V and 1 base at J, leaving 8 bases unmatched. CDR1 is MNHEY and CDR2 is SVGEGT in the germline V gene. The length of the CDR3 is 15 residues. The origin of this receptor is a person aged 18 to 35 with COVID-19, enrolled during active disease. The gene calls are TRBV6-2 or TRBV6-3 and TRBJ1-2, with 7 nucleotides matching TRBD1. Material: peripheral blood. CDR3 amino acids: CASSPDRDDNYGYTF. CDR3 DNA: TGTGCCAGCAGCCCCGACAGGGACGATAACTATGGCTACACCTTC.